A selection of T cell receptor beta chains follows, all from one sample in a study of blood T cell repertoires in COVID-19. The method was immunoSEQ multiplex PCR; TCRdb's version includes in-frame clones alone and lacks a portion of them. Among roughly 120,000 clones listed, approximately 85% were seen once. Sequencing was done on a sample of peripheral blood. The origin of the receptors is a woman in her fifties or sixties with acute or convalescent COVID-19. Each CDR3 is given with its conserved first and last residue. A D gene is named only where the DNA matches it firmly. Only some rows state a clone size, as once, few, many or a class for expanded clones.

J: TRBJ2-3; size: -; D: TRBD1; V: TRBV6-5; DNA: TGTGCCAGCAGTCGGGACAGGGGAGATACGCAGTATTTT; CDR3: CASSRDRGDTQYF
J: TRBJ1-1; size: -; D: -; V: TRBV5-6; DNA: TGTGCCAGCAGCCCGGCGGGGGCATTTACTGAAGCTTTCTTT; CDR3: CASSPAGAFTEAFF
J: TRBJ2-3; size: -; D: TRBD1; V: TRBV6-2/TRBV6-3; DNA: TGTGCCAGCAGTCCCCGGGACAGGGTCGATACGCAGTATTTT; CDR3: CASSPRDRVDTQYF
J: TRBJ1-1; size: -; D: TRBD1; V: TRBV19; DNA: TGTGCCAGTTACAGGGGGCGGCCGAACACTGAAGCTTTCTTT; CDR3: CASYRGRPNTEAFF
J: TRBJ1-4; size: few; D: -; V: TRBV2; DNA: TGTGCCAGCGGAGTCTTCGCAACTAATGAAAAACTGTTTTTT; CDR3: CASGVFATNEKLFF
J: TRBJ1-2; size: -; D: TRBD1; V: TRBV6-4; DNA: TGTGCCAGCACCCAGCCTAGCGCACCGGGACAGGTGACATATGGCTACACCTTC; CDR3: CASTQPSAPGQVTYGYTF
J: TRBJ2-5; size: -; D: TRBD2; V: TRBV15; DNA: TGTGCCACCAGCAGCGGGGCGGCGGGGGGTTACCAAGAGACCCAGTACTTC; CDR3: CATSSGAAGGYQETQYF
J: TRBJ2-3; size: once; D: -; V: TRBV9; DNA: TGTGCCAGCAGCGCCGCGGGACCGATAAGCACAGATACGCAGTATTTT; CDR3: CASSAAGPISTDTQYF
J: TRBJ2-7; size: -; D: TRBD2; V: TRBV13; DNA: TGTGCCAGCAGCCCCGGACTAGCGGGGGATCGTCGGGAGCAGTACTTC; CDR3: CASSPGLAGDRREQYF
J: TRBJ1-2; size: -; D: TRBD1; V: TRBV5-4; DNA: TGTGCCAGCACCCTGGACAGGGTACGTGGCTACACCTTC; CDR3: CASTLDRVRGYTF
J: TRBJ1-2; size: -; D: -; V: TRBV4-2; DNA: TGTGCCAGCAGCAAGGGGCCCCTCGTAGACTATGGCTACACCTTC; CDR3: CASSKGPLVDYGYTF
J: TRBJ1-3; size: -; D: -; V: TRBV12-5; DNA: TGTGCTAGTGGTTCGCAGGGAGGAGGAAACACCATATATTTT; CDR3: CASGSQGGGNTIYF
J: TRBJ2-1; size: -; D: TRBD1; V: TRBV2; DNA: TGTGCCAGCCAAGTTTGGGACAGTCGATCGGATGAGCAGTTCTTC; CDR3: CASQVWDSRSDEQFF
J: TRBJ1-5; size: -; D: -; V: TRBV5-1; DNA: TGCGCCAGCAGCTTGGACGGGGTACGGCAGCCCCAGCATTTT; CDR3: CASSLDGVRQPQHF
J: TRBJ1-1; size: -; D: -; V: TRBV5-6; DNA: TGTGCCAGCAGCTTAAATTGGTACGAGGGCTTGAACACTGAAGCTTTCTTT; CDR3: CASSLNWYEGLNTEAFF
J: TRBJ1-2; size: -; D: -; V: TRBV28; DNA: TGTGCCAGCAGTTTATTAGGCAGGGTCTATGGCTACACCTTC; CDR3: CASSLLGRVYGYTF
J: TRBJ1-3; size: -; D: TRBD1; V: TRBV2; DNA: TGTGCCAGCAGTGCCACAGGGGTTTTAGAAAACACCATATATTTT; CDR3: CASSATGVLENTIYF
J: TRBJ1-4; size: once; D: TRBD1; V: TRBV7-9; DNA: TGTGCCAGCAGTCAAGACAGGGTTGAAAAACTGTTTTTT; CDR3: CASSQDRVEKLFF
J: TRBJ2-7; size: -; D: -; V: TRBV6-2/TRBV6-3; DNA: TGTGCCAGCAGTTACAACAGCATCCACGAGCAGTACTTC; CDR3: CASSYNSIHEQYF
J: TRBJ1-5; size: few; D: TRBD1; V: TRBV3-1/TRBV3-2; DNA: TGTGCCAGCAGCCTTGGACAGGGAGGTCAGCCCCAGCATTTT; CDR3: CASSLGQGGQPQHF
J: TRBJ1-1; size: -; D: -; V: TRBV27; DNA: TGTGCCAGCAGTTTATTACAGGGATTAGAAGCTTTCTTT; CDR3: CASSLLQGLEAFF
J: TRBJ1-2; size: -; D: TRBD1; V: TRBV19; DNA: TGTGCCAGTAGTGGGGAGCCGGGACAGCCCTATGGCTACACCTTC; CDR3: CASSGEPGQPYGYTF
J: TRBJ2-3; size: -; D: -; V: TRBV29-1; DNA: TGCAGCGTTGAAGGCCTACGGGGGATTGGCACAGATACGCAGTATTTT; CDR3: CSVEGLRGIGTDTQYF
J: TRBJ2-3; size: -; D: -; V: TRBV5-1; DNA: TGCGCCAGCAGTGTAGTTCTACCCACAGATACGCAGTATTTT; CDR3: CASSVVLPTDTQYF
J: TRBJ1-1; size: -; D: TRBD1; V: TRBV20-1; DNA: TGCAGTGCTGGGACAGAAACTGAAGCTTTCTTT; CDR3: CSAGTETEAFF
J: TRBJ2-7; size: -; D: TRBD1; V: TRBV6-5; DNA: TGTGCCAGCAGTTGGCAGACAGGGACCATCGTGTACGAGCAGTACTTC; CDR3: CASSWQTGTIVYEQYF
J: TRBJ2-3; size: -; D: -; V: TRBV7-3; DNA: TGTGCCAGCAGCTTAACCGCCATAAGCCAGGGAGATACGCAGTATTTT; CDR3: CASSLTAISQGDTQYF
J: TRBJ2-1; size: -; D: TRBD1; V: TRBV2; DNA: TGTGCCAGCAGTGCCCTCGGGACAGGGGTCAATGAGCAGTTCTTC; CDR3: CASSALGTGVNEQFF